This section outlines one T cell receptor beta chain sequence together with its context. The sample comes from a study of blood T cell repertoires in COVID-19. Using immunoSEQ multiplex PCR, the repertoire was profiled, and TCRdb retains in-frame clones only, with some absent. This table has around 300,000 clones, about 89% appearing once. This CDR3 is built from 14 residues. V lost 0 bases, J lost 4 bases, and 10 bases lay in between. Germline V lookup: CDR1 SGHNT, CDR2 YYREEE (reference sequence). Symptom resolution, clearance, or two negative PCRs marked the recovered donors of Cohort 3. The rearrangement joins TRBV5-4 to TRBJ1-1; D ambiguous. What was sequenced was PBMCs or T cells enriched from blood (not recorded which). This sequence was found in a woman under 40 who had recovered from COVID-19. The CDR3 reads CASSLEGRVTEAFF. Here the CDR3 DNA reads TGTGCCAGCAGCTTGGAAGGGAGGGTCACTGAAGCTTTCTTT.